The 19 T cell receptor beta chains given below trace back to one sample, sequenced in a study of human thymus T cells. The assay was immunoSEQ multiplex PCR, and TCRdb's table has in-frame clones only and misses some. The repertoire consists of 57,000 or so clones, with about 94% occurring once and the leading ten covering approximately 6%. The sequenced sample consisted of blood. The receptors originated from a boy under two years old with a congenital heart defect but otherwise immunologically healthy.

The chain combines TRBV6-1 with TRBJ2-1, with 8 nucleotides matching TRBD2. Trimming took 6 bases from V and 13 from J; bases not matched to a gene: 11. Germline CDR1 reads MNHNS; CDR2 reads SASEGT. This CDR3 contains 13 residues. Here the CDR3 reads CASSQRGGAFQFF. The CDR3 nucleotides are TGTGCCAGCAGCCAACGGGGGGGAGCCTTCCAGTTCTTC.

The rearrangement uses TRBV21-1 and TRBJ2-3; the table's D gene call, TRBD2, was not cross checked with the DNA. TRBV21-1 is marked as a pseudogene. The CDR3 has 12 residues. CDR3 nucleotides: TGTGCTCGTGGTAGCCCAACAGATACGCAGTATTTT. Translation: CARGSPTDTQYF.

CDR3 DNA: TGTGCCAGCAGCGAATTAGCGGGAGGACCCTACAATGAGCAGTTCTTC. Residues: CASSELAGGPYNEQFF. The V call is TRBV9, the J call TRBJ2-1; 10 bases align to TRBD2. CDR1 SGDLS and CDR2 YYNGEE come from the germline V gene. V shed 3 bases, J shed 2 bases, and the junction held 5 bases outside the gene matches. This CDR3 has 16 residues.

The rearrangement uses TRBV7-2 and TRBJ2-7; TRBD2 is a possible D gene (5 bases). The CDR3 spans 14 residues. Germline lookup yields CDR1 SGHTA and CDR2 FQGNSA. Trimming left V 4 bases short and J 0 bases short, with 10 bases between. The CDR3 protein is CASSSHGLSYEQYF. The CDR3 DNA reads TGTGCCAGCAGCTCCCACGGACTCTCCTACGAGCAGTACTTC.

The chain uses TRBV11-2 and TRBJ2-7; TRBD2 aligns across 9 bases. The CDR3 covers 13 residues. Germline assignment: CDR1 SGHAT and CDR2 FQNNGV. Trimming cost V 3 bases and J 9 bases; bases outside gene matches: 6. Written as DNA, the CDR3 is TGTGCCAGCAGCTTTAGCGGGAGTGGGGGGCAGTACTTC. This sequence encodes CASSFSGSGGQYF.

The chain couples TRBV18 to TRBJ2-3; D might be TRBD1 (6 bases). The V end lost 4 bases, the J end lost 2 bases, and 7 bases lay between the germline ends. The CDR3 is made up of 13 amino acids. Germline CDR1 KGHSH, CDR2 LQKENI. The CDR3, as DNA: TGTGCCAGCTCACGGGACAACACAGATACGCAGTATTTT. It encodes CASSRDNTDTQYF. The whole variable domain, filled in from reference TRBV18 and TRBJ2-3, reads NAGVMQNPRHLVRRRGQEARLRCSPMKGHSHVYWYRQLPEEGLKFMVYLQKENIIDESGMPKERFSAEFPKEGPSILRIQQVVRGDSAAYFCASSRDNTDTQYFGPGTRLTVL.

The J gene is TRBJ1-4, the V gene TRBV5-6; TRBD1 matches at 7 bases. Germline CDR1 reads SGHDT; CDR2 reads YYEEEE. V trimming: 1 base; J trimming: 15 bases; junction bases outside the gene matches: 9. The CDR3 runs 13 residues. Here the CDR3 reads CASSLPTGQALFF. CDR3 in DNA: TGTGCCAGCAGCTTGCCGACCGGACAGGCTTTGTTTTTT.

This chain uses TRBV6-4 with TRBJ2-2; D not resolved. Trimming took 2 bases from V and 7 from J, leaving 11 bases between them. Per germline, CDR1 MRHNA and CDR2 SNTAGT. CDR3 length: 14 residues. CDR3 nucleotides: TGTGCCAGCAGTGACAGGCCACTCAGCGGGGAGCTGTTTTTT. Its protein is CASSDRPLSGELFF.

Only one count was recorded for this clone. The chain has TRBV7-9 and TRBJ2-3, with TRBD1 as a possible D gene (6 bases). The CDR3 is 13 amino acids. Germline CDR1 is SEHNR and CDR2 is FQNEAQ (reference sequence). Trimming took 3 bases from V and 7 from J, leaving 11 bases between them. DNA of the CDR3: TGTGCCAGCAGCTTGGGGACAACCCATACGCAGTATTTT. This gives the protein CASSLGTTHTQYF.

J is TRBJ2-7 and V is TRBV6-6; D is perhaps TRBD1 (5 bases). This CDR3 has 15 amino acids. Trimming took off 0 bases at V and 6 bases at J, with 15 bases between the two ends. Germline values: CDR1 MNHNY, CDR2 SVGAGI (reference sequence). Written as DNA, the CDR3 is TGTGCCAGCAGTTACTCGACAGCCGGGCGGAGCGAGCAGTACTTC. Its protein is CASSYSTAGRSEQYF.

The rearrangement links TRBV6-5 to TRBJ2-7; 8 bases fit TRBD1. Germline V CDR1 and CDR2: MNHEY, SVGAGI. J lost 7 bases, V lost 2 bases, and 4 bases had no gene match. This CDR3 contains 13 residues. CDR3 region: CASSYLGQGEQYF. As DNA, the CDR3 is TGTGCCAGCAGTTACCTCGGACAGGGTGAGCAGTACTTC.

The chain combines TRBV4-1 with TRBJ2-4; weak D call: TRBD1 (6 bases). The ends were cut back, 3 bases at V and 3 bases at J, with 12 bases in the middle. This CDR3 region has 15 residues. Per the germline V gene, CDR1 is MGHRA and CDR2 is YSYEKL. This CDR3 reads CASSHNRDNKNIQYF. The CDR3 region has the DNA TGCGCCAGCAGCCACAACCGGGACAACAAAAACATTCAGTACTTC.

The rearrangement joins TRBV2 to TRBJ2-1; TRBD1 aligns across 7 bases. J lost 2 bases, V lost 5 bases, and 12 bases had no gene match. CDR1 and CDR2 (germline): SNHLY, FYNNEI. This CDR3 has 17 residues. CDR3 residues: CASSNRWDSTPYNEQFF. CDR3 DNA: TGTGCCAGCAGTAACCGATGGGACAGTACCCCCTACAATGAGCAGTTCTTC.

This clone was seen a single time. V is TRBV19 and J is TRBJ1-2, with D unresolved. There are 12 residues in the CDR3. Trimming took off 5 bases at V and 8 bases at J, with 12 bases between the two ends. Germline loops: CDR1 LNHDA, CDR2 SQIVND (reference sequence). CDR3 nucleotide sequence: TGTGCCAGTAGTCCCGGTCTGGGGGGCTACACCTTC. It is translated as CASSPGLGGYTF.

This clone appeared once. The gene calls are TRBV7-2 and TRBJ2-5; 8 nucleotides agree with TRBD1. Germline CDR1 SGHTA, CDR2 FQGNSA. CDR3 length equals 13 residues. The V and J ends lost 3 bases and 5 bases, in that order; junction bases with no gene match: 2. The CDR3 loop reads CASSFDRGETQYF. The CDR3 region has the DNA TGTGCCAGCAGCTTCGACAGGGGCGAGACCCAGTACTTC.

The chain links TRBV4-3 to TRBJ2-4; the D call may be TRBD1 or TRBD2 (6 bases each). The V gene's germline CDR1 is LGHNA and CDR2 YSLEER. Trimming stripped 0 bases from V and 7 bases from J, with 16 bases between. The CDR3 length is 16 residues. CDR3 coding DNA: TGCGCCAGCAGCCAAGATAACCGGGGGCGAAGGAACATTCAGTACTTC. Protein: CASSQDNRGRRNIQYF.

The chain couples TRBV4-1 to TRBJ2-3; 12 positions agree with TRBD2. The germline V gene has CDR1 MGHRA and CDR2 YSYEKL. Losses at the gene ends were 3 bases for V and 3 bases for J; bases not matched to a gene: 13. The CDR3 has 19 amino acids. The CDR3 loop reads CASSHSFIRLAGETDTQYF. In nucleotides, the CDR3 is TGCGCCAGCAGCCACAGTTTCATAAGACTAGCGGGGGAGACAGATACGCAGTATTTT.

The sample holds one count of this clone. The V call is TRBV2, the J call TRBJ2-1, with TRBD1 matching 9 bases. J lost 6 bases, V lost 6 bases, and 6 bases had no gene match. The CDR3 has 14 amino acids. Germline assignment: CDR1 SNHLY and CDR2 FYNNEI. CDR3 residues: CASRYRGRTNEQFF. The CDR3 nucleotides read TGTGCCAGCAGGTACAGGGGGCGCACCAATGAGCAGTTCTTC. Full variable domain (missing parts from reference TRBV2 and TRBJ2-1): EPEVTQTPSHQVTQMGQEVILRCVPISNHLYFYWYRQILGQKVEFLVSFYNNEISEKSEIFDDQFSVERPDGSNFTLKIRSTKLEDSAMYFCASRYRGRTNEQFFGPGTRLTVL.

This rearrangement joins TRBV19 to TRBJ2-7; 14 bases line up with TRBD2. The junction had 11 bases not matched to a gene; V was cut back by 2 bases and J by 2 bases. The CDR3 has 19 amino acids. Germline V gene data show CDR1 as LNHDA and CDR2 as SQIVND (reference sequence). CDR3 bases: TGTGCCAGTAGTATACTTCCGGGACTAGCGGGAGAAGGGCCCTACGAGCAGTACTTC. Encoded protein: CASSILPGLAGEGPYEQYF.